A single sample gave rise to the 10 T cell receptor beta chains below, sequenced in a study of shared clonotypes between healthy human individuals (TCRdb year 2020). Preparation of the library involved the immunoSEQ multiplex PCR assay. The table was pulled from immuneACCESS by TCRdb, which kept in-frame rearrangements only. Such tables lose some clones; where checked, under half of the loss comes from unresolved V genes, and the rest has no known cause. The sample table records roughly 2,500,000 clones; roughly 93% of these occur just once. Together, the top ten hold roughly 0.36% of the sample. Sequenced sample: naive CD4+ T cells from PBMCs. The cell subset or site label of this sample denotes: CD45RA+ positively selected. These receptors originate from a young man in good health. Some clones in this sample may be carry-over from other donors' samples.

The sample holds one count of this clone. The gene calls are TRBV5-8 and TRBJ1-5; D may be TRBD1 (6 bases). This CDR3 comprises 16 residues. In germline, CDR1 is SGHTS, CDR2 YDEGEE. The V end was cut by 2 bases, the J end by 0 bases, with 12 bases between. The CDR3 region has the DNA TGTGCCAGCAGCTTATTACAGGGATATAGCAATCAGCCCCAGCATTTT. Translation: CASSLLQGYSNQPQHF.

This clone is a singleton in its sample. The identical CDR3 is also encoded by other nucleotide sequences in the sample. The chain has TRBV18 and TRBJ1-2; 8 nucleotides line up with TRBD1. CDR3 length equals 15 residues. The germline V gene encodes CDR1 KGHSH and CDR2 LQKENI. The ends lost 2 bases at V and 2 bases at J; junction bases unmatched: 4. The CDR3: CASSPTTGANYGYTF. In nucleotides, the CDR3 is TGTGCCAGCTCACCAACGACAGGGGCGAACTATGGCTACACCTTC.

This chain joins TRBV7-2 and TRBJ2-1; D gene unclear. The CDR3 is made up of 14 amino acids. The V gene lost 5 bases and the J gene lost 1 base, with 9 bases spanning the gap. Germline lookup yields CDR1 SGHTA and CDR2 FQGNSA. CDR3 coding DNA: TGTGCCAGCAGCCCCTTTGCATCCTACAATGAGCAGTTCTTC. The encoded protein is CASSPFASYNEQFF.

This clone was seen only once. V and J are TRBV15 and TRBJ2-7; TRBD2 agrees at 7 bases. The CDR3 is 15 amino acids. Germline values: CDR1 LNHNV, CDR2 YYDKDF (reference sequence). Unmatched junction bases numbered 10, after V lost 1 base and J lost 7 bases. Here the CDR3 reads CATSRGPAGVGEQYF. The CDR3 bases are TGTGCCACCAGCAGAGGCCCGGCGGGGGTAGGGGAGCAGTACTTC.

The chain joins TRBV18 to TRBJ2-7, with D possibly being TRBD1 or TRBD2 (5 bases each). V was clipped by 0 bases and J by 9 bases, with 18 bases between them. This CDR3 is built from 15 residues. Germline-derived CDR1 and CDR2 are KGHSH and LQKENI. The CDR3 here is CASSPPSGTPGGQYF. The CDR3, as DNA: TGTGCCAGCTCACCACCCTCCGGGACCCCAGGAGGGCAGTACTTC.

The gene calls are TRBV19 and TRBJ1-5; D is unclear. Per the germline V gene, CDR1 is LNHDA and CDR2 is SQIVND (reference sequence). The V end was cut by 1 base, the J end by 5 bases, with 9 bases between. The length of the CDR3 is 14 residues. Here the CDR3 DNA reads TGTGCCAGTAGTATAGCCGGAGGAGATCAGCCCCAGCATTTT. This translates into CASSIAGGDQPQHF.

About this clone: Other DNA sequences in this specimen translate into the identical CDR3. The chain recombines TRBV6-5 with TRBJ1-5; D gene unclear. The CDR3 is 15 residues long. CDR1 and CDR2 from the germline V gene are MNHEY and SVGAGI. Trimming shortened V by 0 bases and J by 1 base, and 7 bases separated the two germline ends. CDR3 coding DNA: TGTGCCAGCAGTTACTCAGGGAGAAGCAATCAGCCCCAGCATTTT. It translates to CASSYSGRSNQPQHF.

The chain joins TRBV28 to TRBJ1-2; 7 nucleotides agree with TRBD1. The CDR3 extends over 14 amino acids. Per germline, CDR1 MDHEN and CDR2 SYDVKM. Trimming removed 6 bases from V and 4 bases from J; junction bases left unmatched: 8. The CDR3 is CASRRDSLGYGYTF. CDR3 nucleotide sequence: TGTGCCAGCAGACGGGACAGCCTTGGCTATGGCTACACCTTC.

The rearrangement links TRBV7-2 to TRBJ2-2; D is tentatively TRBD1 or TRBD2 (5 bases each). Germline values: CDR1 SGHTA, CDR2 FQGNSA. The ends were cut back, 5 bases at V and 6 bases at J, with 19 bases in the middle. The CDR3 is made up of 16 amino acids. CDR3 DNA sequence: TGTGCCAGCAGCCCACCCGGGACCCTGGGGGCCGGGGAGCTGTTTTTT. Translating gives CASSPPGTLGAGELFF. Using reference TRBV7-2 and TRBJ2-2 for the parts outside the CDR3, the full variable domain is GAGVSQSPSNKVTEKGKDVELRCDPISGHTALYWYRQSLGQGLEFLIYFQGNSAPDKSGLPSDRFSAERTGGSVSTLTIQRTQQEDSAVYLCASSPPGTLGAGELFFGEGSRLTVL.

V gene TRBV10-2 combines with J gene TRBJ2-7, with 7 bases fitting TRBD1. V was pared by 7 bases and J by 2 bases, with 2 bases of the junction left unmatched. There are 12 residues in the CDR3. From germline, CDR1 is WSHSY and CDR2 SAAADI. The CDR3 sequence is CASKQGTYEQYF. CDR3 sequence (DNA): TGCGCCAGCAAACAGGGGACCTACGAGCAGTACTTC.